Below are 3 T cell receptor beta chains sequenced from a single sample in a study of T cell changes during pregnancy in multiple sclerosis. Clones were read by immunoSEQ multiplex PCR, and TCRdb kept only the in-frame ones, dropping some. The sample consists of tens of thousands of clones, approximately 90% of them appearing once. The source was peripheral blood, collected in the third trimester of pregnancy. These receptors were taken from a female donor with multiple sclerosis, enrolled in a pregnancy study.

This sequence joins TRBV9 and TRBJ2-3; D remains unclear. V was trimmed by 2 bases and J by 8 bases, leaving 6 bases between them. This CDR3 has 11 residues. The germline CDR1 and CDR2 sequences are SGDLS and YYNGEE. CDR3 loop: CASSVGGTQYF. In DNA, the CDR3 is TGTGCCAGCAGCGTCGGTGGTACGCAGTATTTT.

The V call is TRBV28, the J call TRBJ1-2, with 8 bases matching TRBD1. The CDR3 spans 14 residues. V lost 5 bases to trimming and J lost 7 bases; unmatched junction nucleotides: 9. Looked up from germline, CDR1 is MDHEN and CDR2 is SYDVKM. The DNA for the CDR3 is TGTGCCAGCAGTACCCGGACAGGGTGGCGTGGCTACACCTTC. It encodes CASSTRTGWRGYTF.

This chain connects TRBV23-1 to TRBJ1-1; 8 nucleotides agree with TRBD1. TRBV23-1 is an open reading frame whose function is uncertain. V was pared by 0 bases and J by 8 bases, with 11 bases of the junction left unmatched. The CDR3 is made up of 16 amino acids. The CDR3 nucleotides are TGCGCCAGCAGTCAATCGTCATTGGGCAGGGGGCCCGAAGCTTTCTTT. Translated, it gives CASSQSSLGRGPEAFF.